These T cell receptor beta chains were read from a single sample in a study of PD-1 blockade in mismatch repair-deficient tumors. Clones were read by immunoSEQ multiplex PCR, and TCRdb kept only the in-frame ones, dropping some. The sample consists of some 110,000 clones, about three quarters of them appearing once. The sequenced sample was peripheral blood, obtained approximately 14 months after starting pembrolizumab. The source of these receptors is an adult with mismatch repair-deficient cancer. The CDR3 runs from the conserved cysteine through the conserved F or W. Fields, in order: V gene, J gene, clone size, D gene, CDR3 protein, CDR3 DNA. The D gene is left open where the match is weak. Some rows mark clone size as missing; the rest say once, few, many or name a class of expanded clone.

v_gene: TRBV6-6; j_gene: TRBJ2-5; abundance: -; d_gene: TRBD1; CDR3aa: CASSRDRGPLQYF; CDR3nt: TGTGCCAGCAGTCGGGACAGGGGCCCCCTCCAGTACTTC
v_gene: TRBV19; j_gene: TRBJ2-1; abundance: -; d_gene: TRBD1; CDR3aa: CARDRGLYNEQFF; CDR3nt: TGTGCCAGGGACAGGGGGCTTTACAATGAGCAGTTCTTC
v_gene: TRBV15; j_gene: TRBJ2-1; abundance: once; d_gene: -; CDR3aa: CATSRDSKGGGRVDEEQFF; CDR3nt: TGTGCCACCAGCAGAGATTCAAAAGGAGGCGGGCGCGTCGATGAGGAGCAGTTCTTC
v_gene: TRBV7-8; j_gene: TRBJ1-4; abundance: -; d_gene: TRBD1; CDR3aa: CASSLTPGQGSEKLFF; CDR3nt: TGTGCCAGCAGCTTGACGCCGGGACAGGGAAGTGAAAAACTGTTTTTT
v_gene: TRBV5-1; j_gene: TRBJ2-5; abundance: -; d_gene: -; CDR3aa: CASRSQGERETQYF; CDR3nt: TGCGCCAGCAGAAGCCAGGGTGAGCGAGAGACCCAGTACTTC
v_gene: TRBV7-9; j_gene: TRBJ1-1; abundance: -; d_gene: TRBD1; CDR3aa: CASSLGDRANTEAFF; CDR3nt: TGTGCCAGCAGCTTAGGGGACAGGGCGAACACTGAAGCTTTCTTT
v_gene: TRBV28; j_gene: TRBJ2-5; abundance: -; d_gene: -; CDR3aa: CASSAPSLPSETQYF; CDR3nt: TGTGCCAGCAGTGCGCCGAGCCTCCCGAGCGAGACCCAGTACTTC
v_gene: TRBV29-1; j_gene: TRBJ2-7; abundance: -; d_gene: -; CDR3aa: CSVAGRPLYEQYF; CDR3nt: TGCAGCGTCGCTGGACGGCCGTTATACGAGCAGTACTTC
v_gene: TRBV7-3; j_gene: TRBJ2-2; abundance: -; d_gene: -; CDR3aa: CASSFFVHTGELFF; CDR3nt: TGTGCCAGCAGCTTTTTCGTGCACACCGGGGAGCTGTTTTTT
v_gene: TRBV5-6; j_gene: TRBJ2-4; abundance: few; d_gene: TRBD1; CDR3aa: CASSTTGGNIQYF; CDR3nt: TGTGCCAGCAGCACGACAGGGGGAAACATTCAGTACTTC
v_gene: TRBV6-5; j_gene: TRBJ2-7; abundance: -; d_gene: TRBD1; CDR3aa: CASSLQGGQAREQYF; CDR3nt: TGTGCCAGCAGCCTCCAAGGCGGACAGGCTCGGGAGCAGTACTTC
v_gene: TRBV5-4; j_gene: TRBJ2-4; abundance: -; d_gene: TRBD1; CDR3aa: CASSLESGTGNIQYF; CDR3nt: TGTGCCAGCAGCTTGGAATCCGGGACAGGGAACATTCAGTACTTC
v_gene: TRBV9; j_gene: TRBJ2-2; abundance: once; d_gene: -; CDR3aa: CASSVATLVAAGELFF; CDR3nt: TGTGCCAGCAGCGTAGCTACTCTGGTTGCCGCCGGGGAGCTGTTTTTT
v_gene: TRBV15; j_gene: TRBJ2-7; abundance: -; d_gene: -; CDR3aa: CATSRDPFYEQYF; CDR3nt: TGTGCCACCAGCAGAGATCCCTTCTACGAGCAGTACTTC
v_gene: TRBV11-2; j_gene: TRBJ2-7; abundance: -; d_gene: -; CDR3aa: CANSSPAQGEYEQYF; CDR3nt: TGTGCCAACAGCTCCCCGGCACAGGGAGAGTACGAGCAGTACTTC
v_gene: TRBV6-6; j_gene: TRBJ2-7; abundance: -; d_gene: -; CDR3aa: CASTQGRVYEQYF; CDR3nt: TGTGCCAGCACCCAGGGCAGGGTCTACGAGCAGTACTTC
v_gene: TRBV7-2; j_gene: TRBJ1-1; abundance: -; d_gene: TRBD1; CDR3aa: CASSSGQGARTEAFF; CDR3nt: TGTGCCAGCAGCTCCGGACAGGGGGCGCGAACTGAAGCTTTCTTT
v_gene: TRBV30; j_gene: TRBJ1-3; abundance: -; d_gene: -; CDR3aa: CAWRLTASGNTIYF; CDR3nt: TGTGCCTGGAGGTTGACAGCCTCTGGAAACACCATATATTTT
v_gene: TRBV14; j_gene: TRBJ2-2; abundance: -; d_gene: TRBD2; CDR3aa: CASSSSGLANTGELFF; CDR3nt: TGTGCCAGCAGCTCTTCAGGACTAGCGAACACCGGGGAGCTGTTTTTT
v_gene: TRBV29-1; j_gene: TRBJ1-2; abundance: few; d_gene: -; CDR3aa: CSVIRGYGYTF; CDR3nt: TGCAGCGTTATCAGGGGCTATGGCTACACCTTC
v_gene: TRBV5-1; j_gene: TRBJ2-5; abundance: -; d_gene: -; CDR3aa: CASTREYQETQYF; CDR3nt: TGCGCCAGCACCCGTGAATACCAAGAGACCCAGTACTTC
v_gene: TRBV9; j_gene: TRBJ2-7; abundance: -; d_gene: TRBD1; CDR3aa: CASARDRATSYEQYF; CDR3nt: TGTGCCAGCGCCCGGGACAGGGCCACTTCTTACGAGCAGTACTTC
v_gene: TRBV5-4; j_gene: TRBJ2-7; abundance: -; d_gene: -; CDR3aa: CASSPDWGSYEQYF; CDR3nt: TGTGCCAGCAGCCCCGACTGGGGGAGCTACGAGCAGTACTTC
v_gene: TRBV9; j_gene: TRBJ1-4; abundance: -; d_gene: -; CDR3aa: CASSAEATNEKLFF; CDR3nt: TGTGCCAGCAGCGCAGAAGCGACTAATGAAAAACTGTTTTTT
v_gene: TRBV7-3; j_gene: TRBJ2-7; abundance: -; d_gene: TRBD1; CDR3aa: CASSVTGGSTYEQYF; CDR3nt: TGCGCCAGCAGCGTAACAGGGGGCAGTACCTACGAGCAGTACTTC
v_gene: TRBV5-6; j_gene: TRBJ2-7; abundance: -; d_gene: -; CDR3aa: CASSLRYSEQYF; CDR3nt: TGTGCCAGCAGCTTGAGATACTCCGAGCAGTACTTC
v_gene: TRBV5-4; j_gene: TRBJ1-5; abundance: few; d_gene: -; CDR3aa: CASRSPECDTNFNQPQHF; CDR3nt: TGTGCCAGCAGGTCCCCGGAATGTGACACAAACTTCAATCAGCCCCAGCATTTT
v_gene: TRBV6-6; j_gene: TRBJ1-2; abundance: -; d_gene: -; CDR3aa: CASSYSYGYTF; CDR3nt: TGTGCCAGCAGTTACAGTTATGGCTACACCTTC
v_gene: TRBV5-1; j_gene: TRBJ1-4; abundance: -; d_gene: -; CDR3aa: CASSPGPTRGLATNEKLFF; CDR3nt: TGCGCCAGCAGCCCGGGACCGACGAGGGGATTAGCAACTAATGAAAAACTGTTTTTT
v_gene: TRBV7-8; j_gene: TRBJ2-1; abundance: -; d_gene: -; CDR3aa: CASSSRNEQFF; CDR3nt: TGTGCCAGCAGCTCCCGGAATGAGCAGTTCTTC
v_gene: TRBV5-6; j_gene: TRBJ2-2; abundance: -; d_gene: -; CDR3aa: CASSYNKGTGELFF; CDR3nt: TGTGCCAGCAGCTACAACAAAGGCACCGGGGAGCTGTTTTTT
v_gene: TRBV5-4; j_gene: TRBJ2-1; abundance: -; d_gene: -; CDR3aa: CASSLGAEKERQFF; CDR3nt: TGTGCCAGCAGCTTGGGTGCGGAGAAGGAACGCCAGTTCTTC
v_gene: TRBV12-5; j_gene: TRBJ2-5; abundance: few; d_gene: TRBD2; CDR3aa: CASGPGLAGGETQYF; CDR3nt: TGTGCTAGTGGTCCAGGACTAGCGGGAGGAGAGACCCAGTACTTC
v_gene: TRBV9; j_gene: TRBJ1-4; abundance: -; d_gene: -; CDR3aa: CASSPGVRNEKLFF; CDR3nt: TGTGCCAGCAGTCCAGGGGTTAGGAATGAAAAACTGTTTTTT
v_gene: TRBV27; j_gene: TRBJ2-1; abundance: -; d_gene: TRBD2; CDR3aa: CASSSGQGSGRGNEQFF; CDR3nt: TGTGCCAGCAGTTCGGGGCAGGGAAGCGGGAGGGGAAATGAGCAGTTCTTC
v_gene: TRBV6-6; j_gene: TRBJ1-2; abundance: -; d_gene: -; CDR3aa: CASIGRVDYGYTF; CDR3nt: TGTGCCAGCATAGGCAGGGTCGACTATGGCTACACCTTC
v_gene: TRBV7-9; j_gene: TRBJ2-7; abundance: once; d_gene: -; CDR3aa: CASSPLGERNGQYF; CDR3nt: TGTGCCAGCAGCCCGCTAGGAGAGAGGAATGGGCAGTACTTC
v_gene: TRBV5-1; j_gene: TRBJ1-1; abundance: -; d_gene: TRBD1; CDR3aa: CASGRTGEIGEAFF; CDR3nt: TGCGCCAGCGGACGGACAGGGGAAATCGGTGAAGCTTTCTTT
v_gene: TRBV5-1; j_gene: TRBJ2-1; abundance: -; d_gene: TRBD2; CDR3aa: CASSRSGGGNEQFF; CDR3nt: TGCGCCAGCAGCCGGAGCGGGGGGGGCAATGAGCAGTTCTTC
v_gene: TRBV6-1; j_gene: TRBJ2-3; abundance: -; d_gene: -; CDR3aa: CASRVGTSADTQYF; CDR3nt: TGTGCCAGCAGAGTCGGGACGAGCGCAGATACGCAGTATTTT
v_gene: TRBV9; j_gene: TRBJ2-1; abundance: -; d_gene: TRBD2; CDR3aa: CASSGLAGVPNEQFF; CDR3nt: TGTGCCAGCAGCGGGCTAGCGGGAGTACCCAATGAGCAGTTCTTC
v_gene: TRBV7-9; j_gene: TRBJ2-1; abundance: -; d_gene: -; CDR3aa: CASSLALSGRNEQFF; CDR3nt: TGTGCCAGCAGCTTAGCGCTAAGTGGCCGAAATGAGCAGTTCTTC
v_gene: TRBV30; j_gene: TRBJ2-1; abundance: -; d_gene: TRBD2; CDR3aa: CAWSVLGLAGAWVYNEQFF; CDR3nt: TGTGCCTGGAGTGTACTAGGGCTAGCGGGTGCCTGGGTGTACAATGAGCAGTTCTTC
v_gene: TRBV2; j_gene: TRBJ2-7; abundance: -; d_gene: TRBD1; CDR3aa: CASSTGQGFSYEQYF; CDR3nt: TGTGCCAGCAGTACAGGACAGGGGTTTTCCTACGAGCAGTACTTC
v_gene: TRBV7-6; j_gene: TRBJ1-5; abundance: -; d_gene: -; CDR3aa: CASSSDENQPQHF; CDR3nt: TGTGCCAGCAGCTCAGACGAGAATCAGCCCCAGCATTTT
v_gene: TRBV7-8; j_gene: TRBJ1-3; abundance: once; d_gene: TRBD1; CDR3aa: CASSLFFGQGDLAGNTIYF; CDR3nt: TGTGCCAGCAGCTTATTTTTTGGACAGGGGGATCTCGCTGGAAACACCATATATTTT
v_gene: TRBV4-2; j_gene: TRBJ1-2; abundance: -; d_gene: -; CDR3aa: CASSPDNRVVGYGYTF; CDR3nt: TGTGCCAGCAGCCCGGATAACAGGGTGGTGGGCTATGGCTACACCTTC
v_gene: TRBV6-1; j_gene: TRBJ2-7; abundance: -; d_gene: -; CDR3aa: CASREPYEQYF; CDR3nt: TGTGCCAGCAGAGAACCGTACGAGCAGTACTTC
v_gene: TRBV14; j_gene: TRBJ2-5; abundance: -; d_gene: -; CDR3aa: CASSHGETQYF; CDR3nt: TGTGCCAGCAGCCACGGGGAGACCCAGTACTTC
v_gene: TRBV7-9; j_gene: TRBJ2-1; abundance: -; d_gene: -; CDR3aa: CASSLSMGPSYNEQFF; CDR3nt: TGTGCCAGCAGCTTAAGTATGGGGCCATCCTACAATGAGCAGTTCTTC
v_gene: TRBV9; j_gene: TRBJ2-7; abundance: -; d_gene: -; CDR3aa: CASSVGPEGEGGEQYF; CDR3nt: TGTGCCAGCAGCGTAGGCCCGGAGGGGGAGGGCGGGGAGCAGTACTTC
v_gene: TRBV10-3; j_gene: TRBJ2-7; abundance: -; d_gene: -; CDR3aa: CAISESNGYEQYF; CDR3nt: TGTGCCATCAGTGAGTCGAATGGATACGAGCAGTACTTC